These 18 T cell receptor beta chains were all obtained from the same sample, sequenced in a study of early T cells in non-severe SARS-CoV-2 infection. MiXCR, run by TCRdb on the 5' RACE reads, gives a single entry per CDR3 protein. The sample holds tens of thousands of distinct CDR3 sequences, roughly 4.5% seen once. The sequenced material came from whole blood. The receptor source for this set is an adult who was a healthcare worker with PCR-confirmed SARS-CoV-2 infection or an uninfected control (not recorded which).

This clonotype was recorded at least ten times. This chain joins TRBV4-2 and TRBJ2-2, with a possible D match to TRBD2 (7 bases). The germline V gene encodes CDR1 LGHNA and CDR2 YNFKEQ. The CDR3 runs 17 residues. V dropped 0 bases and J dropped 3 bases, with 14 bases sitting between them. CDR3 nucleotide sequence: TGTGCCAGCAGCCAAGACGAGGGGGGGCCGCACACCGGGGAGCTGTTTTTT. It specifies CASSQDEGGPHTGELFF.

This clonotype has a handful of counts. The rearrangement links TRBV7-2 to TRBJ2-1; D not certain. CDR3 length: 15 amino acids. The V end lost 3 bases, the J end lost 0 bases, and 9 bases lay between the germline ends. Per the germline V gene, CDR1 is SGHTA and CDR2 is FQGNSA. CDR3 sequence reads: CASSFLLGSYNEQFF. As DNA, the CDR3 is TGTGCCAGCAGCTTTTTATTGGGCTCCTACAATGAGCAGTTCTTC.

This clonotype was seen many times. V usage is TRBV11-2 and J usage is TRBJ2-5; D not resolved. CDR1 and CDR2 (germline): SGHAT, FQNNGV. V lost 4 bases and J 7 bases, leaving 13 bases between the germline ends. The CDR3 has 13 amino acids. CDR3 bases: TGTGCCAGCAGCTCCTTTCTTTTGGGGACCCAGTACTTC. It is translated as CASSSFLLGTQYF.

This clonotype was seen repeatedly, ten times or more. CDR3 amino acids: CASSPQRGDNEQFF. The CDR3 region has the DNA TGTGCCAGCAGCCCGCAGCGGGGGGACAATGAGCAGTTCTTC. The rearrangement links TRBV7-6 to TRBJ2-1, with 9 bases aligning to TRBD2. The CDR3 is made up of 14 amino acids. Germline-derived CDR1 and CDR2 are SGHVS and FNYEAQ. V lost 5 bases, J lost 5 bases, and 4 bases stayed unmatched.

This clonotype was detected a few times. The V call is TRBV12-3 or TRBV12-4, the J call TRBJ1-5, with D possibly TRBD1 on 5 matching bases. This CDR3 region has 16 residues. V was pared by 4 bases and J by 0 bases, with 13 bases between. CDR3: CASSSQEGYSNQPQHF. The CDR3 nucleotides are TGTGCCAGCAGTTCACAGGAGGGCTATAGCAATCAGCCCCAGCATTTT.

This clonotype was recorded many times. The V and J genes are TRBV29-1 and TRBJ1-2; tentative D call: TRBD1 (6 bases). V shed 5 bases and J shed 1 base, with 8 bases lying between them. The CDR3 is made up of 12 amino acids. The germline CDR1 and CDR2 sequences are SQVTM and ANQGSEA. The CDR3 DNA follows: TGCAGCGTTCCGGACAGTAACTATGGCTACACCTTC. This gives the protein CSVPDSNYGYTF.

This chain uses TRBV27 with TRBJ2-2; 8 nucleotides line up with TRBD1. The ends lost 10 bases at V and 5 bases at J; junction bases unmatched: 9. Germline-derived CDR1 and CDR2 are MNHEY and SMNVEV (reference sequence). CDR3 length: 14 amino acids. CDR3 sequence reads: CATTGRGRTGELFF. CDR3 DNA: TGTGCCACAACGGGCAGGGGGCGAACCGGGGAGCTGTTTTTT.

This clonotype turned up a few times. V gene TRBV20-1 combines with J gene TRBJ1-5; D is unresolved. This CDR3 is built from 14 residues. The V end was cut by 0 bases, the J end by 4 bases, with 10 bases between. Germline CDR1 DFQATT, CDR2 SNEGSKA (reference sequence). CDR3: CSARDVAENQPQHF. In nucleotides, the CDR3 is TGCAGTGCTAGAGATGTGGCAGAGAATCAGCCCCAGCATTTT.

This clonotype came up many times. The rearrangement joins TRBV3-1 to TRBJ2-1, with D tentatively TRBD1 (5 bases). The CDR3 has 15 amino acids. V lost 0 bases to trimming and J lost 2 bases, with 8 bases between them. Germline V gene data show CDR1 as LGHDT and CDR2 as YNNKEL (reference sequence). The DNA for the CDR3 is TGTGCCAGCAGCCAAGAAGGGGATCCCTACAATGAGCAGTTCTTC. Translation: CASSQEGDPYNEQFF.

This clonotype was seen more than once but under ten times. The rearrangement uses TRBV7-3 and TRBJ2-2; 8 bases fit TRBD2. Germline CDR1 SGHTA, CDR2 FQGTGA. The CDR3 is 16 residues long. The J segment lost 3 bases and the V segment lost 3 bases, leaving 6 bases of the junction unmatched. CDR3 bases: TGTGCCAGCAGCTTTCCAAGCGGGGGTGACACCGGGGAGCTGTTTTTT. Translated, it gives CASSFPSGGDTGELFF.

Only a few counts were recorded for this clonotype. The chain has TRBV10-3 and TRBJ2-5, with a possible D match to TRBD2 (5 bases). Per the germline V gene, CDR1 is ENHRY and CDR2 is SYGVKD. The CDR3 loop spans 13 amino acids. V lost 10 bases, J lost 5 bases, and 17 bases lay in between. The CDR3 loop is CATGLPQMETQYF. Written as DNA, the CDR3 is TGTGCCACCGGACTCCCACAGATGGAGACCCAGTACTTC.

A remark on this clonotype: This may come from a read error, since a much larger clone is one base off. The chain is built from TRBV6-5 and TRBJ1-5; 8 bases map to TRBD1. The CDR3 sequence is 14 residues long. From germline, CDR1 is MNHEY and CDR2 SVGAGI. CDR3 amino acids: CTSSRDRRTPPQHF. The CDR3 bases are TGTACCAGCAGTAGGGACAGGCGTACCCCGCCCCAGCATTTT.

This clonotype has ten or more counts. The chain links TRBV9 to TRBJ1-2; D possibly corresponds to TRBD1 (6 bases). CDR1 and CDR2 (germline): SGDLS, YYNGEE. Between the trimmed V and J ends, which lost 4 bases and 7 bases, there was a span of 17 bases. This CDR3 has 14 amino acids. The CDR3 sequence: CASSRQGNPGGYTF. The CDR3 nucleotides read TGTGCCAGCAGCCGTCAGGGGAATCCGGGTGGCTACACCTTC.

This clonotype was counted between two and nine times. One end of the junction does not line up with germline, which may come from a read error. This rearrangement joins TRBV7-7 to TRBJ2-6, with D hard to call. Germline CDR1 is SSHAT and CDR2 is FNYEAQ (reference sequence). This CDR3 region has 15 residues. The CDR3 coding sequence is TGTGCTAGCAGCCAACAGCTCACTGGGGCCAACGTCCTGACTTTC. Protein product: CASSQQLTGANVLTF.

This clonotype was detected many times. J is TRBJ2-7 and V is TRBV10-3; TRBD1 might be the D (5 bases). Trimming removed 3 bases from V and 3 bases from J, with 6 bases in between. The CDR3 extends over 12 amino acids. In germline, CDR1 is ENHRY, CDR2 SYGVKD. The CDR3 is CAISDDSYEQYF. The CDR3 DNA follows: TGTGCCATCAGTGACGACAGCTACGAGCAGTACTTC.

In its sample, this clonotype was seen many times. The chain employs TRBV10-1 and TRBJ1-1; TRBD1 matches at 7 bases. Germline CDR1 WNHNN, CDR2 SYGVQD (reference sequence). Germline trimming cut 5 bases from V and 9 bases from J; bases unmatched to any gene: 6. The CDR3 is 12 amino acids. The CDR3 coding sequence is TGCGCCAGCAGTATGGAAGGGGGCCAAGCTTTCTTT. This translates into CASSMEGGQAFF.

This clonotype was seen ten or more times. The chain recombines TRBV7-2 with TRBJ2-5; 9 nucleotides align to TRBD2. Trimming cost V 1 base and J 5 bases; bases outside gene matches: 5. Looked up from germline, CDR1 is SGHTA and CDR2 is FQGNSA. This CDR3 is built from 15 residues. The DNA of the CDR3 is TGTGCCAGCAGCTTAGGGGGCCTAGCGGGGGAGACCCAGTACTTC. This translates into CASSLGGLAGETQYF.

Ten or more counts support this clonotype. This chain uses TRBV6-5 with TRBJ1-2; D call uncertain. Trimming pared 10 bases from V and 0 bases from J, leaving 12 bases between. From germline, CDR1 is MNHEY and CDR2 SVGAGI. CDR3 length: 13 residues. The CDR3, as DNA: TGTGCCACATCAGAGCGCGCTAACTATGGCTACACCTTC. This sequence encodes CATSERANYGYTF.